This TCR beta chain stems from a study of cytomegalovirus exposure and HLA in healthy donors. PCR employed 60 Vbeta and 13 Jbeta primers. Measured with immunoSEQ multiplex PCR; TCRdb has only the in-frame clones, and not every one. The data contain 120,000 to 150,000 clones, roughly 85% of them singletons. Broader study findings: Sequencing likely caused a cluster of highly shared sequence variants. CMV serostatus was the sole immune exposure data available.

This clone is medium-sized within its sample. Its antigen remains unknown. The CDR3 consists of 15 residues. CDR1 is MNHEY and CDR2 is SVGAGI in the germline V gene. Trimming cost V 6 bases and J 6 bases; bases outside gene matches: 6. The gene calls are TRBV6-5 and TRBJ2-1, with 12 bases fitting TRBD2. The clonotype comes from a woman younger than 45 in good health and CMV-seronegative. The sequencing input was PBMCs. CDR3: CASSRSSGGANEQFF. For the CDR3, the DNA is TGTGCCAGCAGCCGGTCTAGCGGGGGGGCCAATGAGCAGTTCTTC.